This is a list of T cell receptor beta chains from one sample in a study of T cells in Graves' hyperthyroidism and ophthalmopathy. TCRdb analysed the multiplex PCR reads with MiXCR anew, one entry per CDR3 protein. The sample gives hundreds of thousands of distinct CDR3 sequences, approximately 40% of which show up once; around 30% is in the top ten. Sequencing was performed on blood. The receptors derive from a woman aged 40 to 50 with Graves' hyperthyroidism. Both conserved end residues are part of each CDR3.

j_call v_call cdr3_aa
TRBJ2-6 TRBV7-9 CASRPTGSGGANVLTF
TRBJ1-1 TRBV7-2 CASSSGLRTEAFF
TRBJ2-7 TRBV11-1 CASSSKTSGDEQYF
TRBJ1-6 TRBV7-8 CASSDGTGVYNSPLHF
TRBJ2-3 TRBV19 CASSQGRNREDTQYF
TRBJ2-1 TRBV20-1 CSAAAGGPVNEQFF
TRBJ2-7 TRBV10-3 CAISESGGIREQYF
TRBJ2-3 TRBV19 CASSSLAGGQGDTQYF
TRBJ2-7 TRBV13 CASSLGQLPSEQYF
TRBJ2-2 TRBV2 CASSSSGANVLTFGAGTGELFF
TRBJ1-1 TRBV6-1 CASSRYRQVDMNTEAFF
TRBJ1-3 TRBV9 CASSADRPGNTIYF
TRBJ1-1 TRBV5-1 CASSSGQAGTEAFF